The present T cell receptor (beta chain) was sequenced within a study of OX40 agonist ivuxolimab in advanced cancers. Study context: Enrollees could have had prior anti-PD-1, anti-PD-L1 or anti-CTLA-4 therapy, which about 40% had received. General study points: No determination was made of the antigen specificity of the expanded peripheral T cells. Among the lowest peripheral clonal expansion occurred in 0.1-3.0 mg/kg partial responders.

This CDR3 has 16 residues. Germline V CDR1 and CDR2: MDHEN, SYDVKM. V dropped 4 bases and J dropped 2 bases, with 18 bases sitting between them. Concerning this clone: The target antigen is unknown.

Sequencing was performed with immunoSEQ multiplex PCR; in TCRdb, only in-frame clones are kept and a portion is missing. Of approximately 94,000 clones listed, under 95% were seen once; the top ten hold approximately 0.58%. Researchers took blood at baseline, on cycle 4 day 1, and on cycle 7 day 1. The chain links TRBV28 to TRBJ2-7; the D is unclear. The sample in question was CD4+ or CD8+ T cells sorted from blood, obtained in a trial of the OX40 agonist ivuxolimab. The TCR originated in an adult with an advanced solid tumor such as melanoma, head and neck, liver or kidney cancer. CDR3 bases: TGTGCCAGCAGTTCACCGGCCTCCACATATACCTACGAGCAGTACTTC. Translation: CASSSPASTYTYEQYF.